The T cell receptor (beta chain) under discussion was sequenced for a study of spatial heterogeneity in lung cancer. The wider study: The donors comprised some 78 untreated early-stage non-small cell lung cancer patients. Study-level points and caveats: Resection saw ubiquitous expanded tumor TCRs appear in blood more than follow-up did.

Noted time point: blood at routine non-recurrence follow-up after resection. No cells were sorted before sequencing. The whole RNA sequenced was extracted from tumor, nontumor lung or frozen PBMC. This CDR3 comprises 12 residues. Germline CDR1 is SEHNR and CDR2 is FQNEAQ (reference sequence). The V gene lost 1 base and the J gene lost 6 bases, with 6 bases spanning the gap. Unique molecular identifiers tagged every individual TCR cDNA molecule. From the 5' RACE reads, TCRdb called clonotypes with MiXCR, one entry per CDR3 protein. This table holds 55,000 to 75,000 distinct CDR3 sequences, approximately 8.9% found once. In its sample, this clonotype was seen many times. Its target is not known.

The sequenced sample was PBMCs, obtained at follow-up. This receptor was identified in a female donor with early-stage non-small cell lung cancer. J is TRBJ1-1 and V is TRBV7-9; D gene unclear. CDR3: CASSLGRSEAFF. The CDR3 DNA sequence: TGTGCCAGCAGCTTAGGGCGGTCTGAAGCTTTCTTT.